One sample yielded the 10 T cell receptor beta chains listed below, sequenced in a study of blood T cells in healthy people across ages. Then a second PCR, running roughly 7 to 12 cycles, was carried out with a sample-barcoded 5' primer and a J-beta primer mix. TCRdb called the 5' RACE reads again in MiXCR, with one record for every CDR3 protein. The data show a few hundred thousand distinct CDR3 sequences, 50% to 60% seen once. The material sequenced was blood. The origin of the receptors is a man aged 55-75 years in good health.

The chain couples TRBV13 to TRBJ2-3; TRBD1 agrees at 9 bases. CDR1 is PRHDT and CDR2 is FYEKMQ in the germline V gene (reference sequence). The CDR3 totals 15 residues. V shed 5 bases, J shed 5 bases, and the junction held 8 bases outside the gene matches. The chain's CDR3 is CASSPWTGAGDTQYF. CDR3 DNA: TGTGCCAGCAGCCCCTGGACAGGGGCAGGAGATACGCAGTATTTT.

The V and J genes are TRBV25-1 and TRBJ1-1; a weak D match, TRBD1 (6 bases). The germline V and J ends were trimmed by 1 base and 8 bases, with 11 bases remaining between them. This CDR3 has 13 amino acids. CDR1 and CDR2 (germline): MGHDK, SYGVNS. CDR3 bases: TGTGCCAGCAGTGAATTGTCAACAGGGGAAGCTTTCTTT. Protein: CASSELSTGEAFF.

In regard to this clonotype: This may stem from a read error, because a much larger clone lies one nucleotide away. The V and J genes are TRBV6-2 or TRBV6-3 and TRBJ2-6, with a weak D call TRBD1 (6 bases). From germline, CDR1 is MNHEY and CDR2 SVGEGT. There are 14 residues in the CDR3. In DNA form, the CDR3 reads TGTGTCAGCCAAAGGGGGAATGGGGCCAACGTCCTGACTTTC. It yields the protein CVSQRGNGANVLTF.

This clonotype was counted a single time. This sequence joins TRBV10-3 and TRBJ2-7; 9 bases fit TRBD2. Germline V gene data show CDR1 as ENHRY and CDR2 as SYGVKD. The junction had 10 bases not matched to a gene; V was cut back by 3 bases and J by 7 bases. The CDR3 length is 15 residues. The DNA for the CDR3 is TGTGCCATCAGTGAAGGGGGGACTAGCCGGAATGAGCAGTACTTC. Amino acid sequence: CAISEGGTSRNEQYF.

This clonotype was detected only a few times. The CDR3 loop reads CASSLNGGSNRETQYF. CDR3 sequence (DNA): TGTGCCAGCAGCCTGAACGGCGGGTCCAATCGGGAGACCCAGTACTTC. V usage is TRBV7-2 and J usage is TRBJ2-5; D perhaps matches TRBD2 (5 bases). Trimming left V 5 bases short and J 5 bases short, with 21 bases between. The CDR3 contains 16 residues. Germline V lookup: CDR1 SGHTA, CDR2 FQGNSA. Based on the CDR3 plus reference TRBV7-2 and TRBJ2-5, the full variable domain is GAGVSQSPSNKVTEKGKDVELRCDPISGHTALYWYRQSLGQGLEFLIYFQGNSAPDKSGLPSDRFSAERTGGSVSTLTIQRTQQEDSAVYLCASSLNGGSNRETQYFGPGTRLLVL.

The chain carries TRBV12-3 or TRBV12-4 and TRBJ2-5; D possibly corresponds to TRBD1 (6 bases). The CDR3 sequence is 13 residues long. Trimming took 8 bases from V and 5 from J, leaving 15 bases between them. The CDR3 DNA reads as TGTGCCAGCGGGGACATGGCCCGGGAGACCCAGTACTTC. It is translated as CASGDMARETQYF.

The chain couples TRBV10-3 to TRBJ2-3, with D perhaps assigned TRBD1 or TRBD2 (5 bases each). Per the germline V gene, CDR1 is ENHRY and CDR2 is SYGVKD. Trimming took 3 bases from V and 1 from J, leaving 11 bases between them. This CDR3 region has 15 residues. The CDR3 reads CAISEPGRGTDTQYF. The CDR3, as DNA: TGTGCCATCAGTGAACCAGGGAGAGGCACAGATACGCAGTATTTT.

V gene TRBV27 combines with J gene TRBJ2-1, with D unclear. The V end lost 5 bases, the J end lost 8 bases, and 22 bases lay between the germline ends. Per germline, CDR1 MNHEY and CDR2 SMNVEV (reference sequence). The CDR3 length is 16 residues. CDR3: CASSPPGVPGNDEQFF. The CDR3 DNA is TGTGCCAGCAGTCCCCCTGGCGTGCCTGGGAACGATGAGCAGTTCTTC.

In DNA form, the CDR3 reads TGTGCCAGCAGCGCCCAATCCGGGACCGTCACTCCTAACTATGGCTACACCTTC. Translated: CASSAQSGTVTPNYGYTF. This rearrangement joins TRBV9 to TRBJ1-2, with D possibly being TRBD1 (5 bases). Trimming removed 3 bases at V and 0 bases at J, with 21 bases between. Germline assignment: CDR1 SGDLS and CDR2 YYNGEE. The CDR3 runs to 18 residues.

Note on this clonotype: Sequence at one end of the junction differs from germline and may be a read error. The genes are TRBV4-2 and TRBJ2-7; 10 bases line up with TRBD2. The CDR3 spans 14 residues. Germline V lookup: CDR1 LGHNA, CDR2 YNFKEQ. The CDR3 DNA reads TGTGCCGGCAGCCAAGTTAGCGGGGGGACGGAGCAGTACTTC. It codes for CAGSQVSGGTEQYF.